This TCR beta chain comes out of a study of blood T cell repertoires in COVID-19. The wider study: The United States, Italy and Spain supplied acute and convalescent COVID-19 samples.

Under the authors' procedure: Reference gene primer amplification gave nucleated cell count estimates. The repertoire was sequenced with immunoSEQ multiplex PCR; TCRdb's copy has only in-frame clones and lacks some. The V and J calls and the clone size are those of that table, but D and trimming were determined from the DNA. The sample shows about 240,000 clones, roughly 88% of them seen only once. CDR3 length: 17 residues. The V segment lost 5 bases and the J segment 0 bases; nucleotides outside the gene matches: 8. Germline V CDR1 and CDR2: SEHNR, FQNEAQ (reference sequence). The TCR was taken from a man at least 80 years old with acute or convalescent COVID-19. Sequencing input: peripheral blood. V gene TRBV7-9 combines with J gene TRBJ1-4, with 8 bases that match TRBD1. The CDR3 is CASSTGQGVPTNEKLFF. The CDR3, as DNA: TGTGCCAGCAGCACCGGACAGGGCGTCCCAACTAATGAAAAACTGTTTTTT.